This T cell receptor (beta chain) was recovered during a study of T cell responses to AZD1222 COVID-19 vaccine (dated by TCRdb to 2020 to 2022). With regard to the full study: A total of just over 230 trial participants underwent TCR sequencing, of whom roughly 210 had received two doses of AZD1222 and roughly 26 had received two doses of the MenACWY control vaccine. Enrollment into the trials was organized by age into subgroups of 18-55, 56-69 and 70-plus years, and those subgroups contained about 150, 27 and 61 TCR-sequenced participants, respectively. The study at large found these results: Most participants were white British and females outnumbered males, and the authors suggested that clonal diversity may have been underestimated. Vaccine-associated CD4 TCRs spanned the whole spike protein, with dominant responses in regions 160-218 and 743-854. Conclusions about previously exposed vaccinees were limited because only six AZD1222 recipients were SARS-CoV-2 seropositive at baseline. Reportedly, close to half of the unique spike-specific TCRs recognized epitopes lying outside the regions that are mutated in the B.1.351 and B.1.1.7 variants. Because no day 14 peak-response samples were available, repertoires were characterized only after the peak T cell response. Spike-specific TCR breadth and depth rose significantly after two AZD1222 doses compared with day 0 and with MenACWY recipients. The 56-69-year group was small, and its depth increase did not reach significance, likely because of low power.

The CDR3 regions of human TCRbeta chains were analyzed by immunosequencing. The authors' pipeline ran thus. TCRs in the repertoires were compared against a reference library of SARS-CoV-2-specific TCRs that had been generated with the MIRA antigen-specificity platform. Breadth was defined as the fraction of unique TCRs that were SARS-CoV-2-associated. Depth was defined as the fraction of total T cells that were SARS-CoV-2-associated. Each spike-specific TCR was assigned to its reactive spike region and to a CD4 or CD8 class using the MIRA data. Log10-transformed breadth and depth values were compared by one-way ANOVA with Sidak's multiple comparisons tests. TCRdb stores this immuneACCESS table with in-frame sequences only. Part of the clones is absent; in the studies checked, under half of the shortfall reflects unresolved V genes, and no reason is known for the rest. From that table come the V and J calls and clone size; the DNA was used to work out D and trimming. The sample has roughly 160,000 clones on record, around 87% of them singletons. The ten largest clones represent 4% to 4.5% of the sample.

For CDR1 and CDR2, the germline V gene (reference sequence) lists SGHNT and YYREEE. V and J are truncated by 4 bases and 8 bases respectively, leaving an intervening sequence of 18 bases. The CDR3, cysteine through phenylalanine, is 15 amino acids long. CDR3 DNA is the only sequence kept; it has 45 bases, read in frame from the first base. With regard to this clone: Its antigen has not been determined. The sample holds no much larger clone one base away, and base qualities are not on file.

This sample's time point label indicates: about 28 days (+/-7) after the second vaccine dose. AZD1222 recipients with second doses at about 4 weeks or about 12 weeks were pooled, because spike-specific TCR depth and breadth did not differ between schedules. Vaccinee samples were obtained from the UK trials COV001 and COV002, which included a single-blind randomized controlled phase 2/3 trial of AZD1222 (ChAdOx1 nCoV-19) in healthy adults. For TCRbeta chain sequencing, PBMC samples from trial participants were taken at day 0 and at day 28 after the second dose. The sequence is built from TRBV5-4 and TRBJ1-4; TRBD1 is perhaps the D gene, given 5 matching bases. Specimen: peripheral blood, collected 28 days after the second AZD1222 dose. The receptor's source is an adult who received the AZD1222 COVID-19 vaccine. CDR3 loop: CASSPGGTVGEKLFF. The base sequence is TGTGCCAGCAGCCCGGGGGGGACGGTGGGGGAAAAACTGTTTTTT.